This T cell receptor (beta chain) was captured by sequencing in a study of early T cells in non-severe SARS-CoV-2 infection. As for the study in general: Bulk RNA isolated from unsorted whole blood underwent sequencing; chains were not paired. Study-level results: VDJdb matches were skewed toward anti-spike CD8 T cell responses.

In regard to this clonotype: Its antigen is still unknown.

Unique molecular identifier tags were affixed to discrete cDNA molecules. Using its own MiXCR run on the 5' RACE reads, TCRdb lists one record per CDR3 protein. In the table there are tens of thousands of distinct CDR3 sequences, about 7.1% of which are singletons. The source was whole blood, collected at baseline. The source of this sequence is an adult who was a healthcare worker with PCR-confirmed SARS-CoV-2 infection or an uninfected control (not recorded which).

The CDR3 DNA follows: TGTGCCTGGAACAGGAATTCACCCCTCCACTTT. Amino acid sequence: CAWNRNSPLHF. V is TRBV30 and J is TRBJ1-6; tentative D call: TRBD1 (5 bases). V shed 4 bases and J shed 7 bases, with 5 bases lying between them. CDR1 is GTSNPN and CDR2 is SVGIG in the germline V gene (reference sequence). The CDR3 is 11 amino acids. The variable domain in full, with the rest retrieved from reference TRBV30 and TRBJ1-6, is SQTIHQWPATLVQPVGSPLSLECTVEGTSNPNLYWYRQAAGRGLQLLFYSVGIGQISSEVPQNLSASRPQDRQFILSSKKLLLSDSGFYLCAWNRNSPLHFGNGTRLTVT.